The 17 T cell receptor beta chains listed next were all sequenced from one sample in a study of T cells in Graves' hyperthyroidism and ophthalmopathy. Amplification of TCR beta CDR3 regions used RNA as the template. The TCR CDR3 first-round RT-PCR relied on the HTBI primer set. TCRdb used MiXCR to reprocess the multiplex PCR reads, holding one entry per CDR3 protein. Altogether hundreds of thousands of distinct CDR3 sequences are present, about 13% being singletons, with the ten largest covering 9% to 9.5%. The sample consisted of blood. The receptors here all came from a woman in her late teens or twenties with Graves' hyperthyroidism.

About this clonotype itself: One base away lies a much larger clone, so this may be a sequencing read error. In DNA form, the CDR3 reads TGCAGCGTAGAAATGGGACTAGCGGGGGGGGCCTACAATGAGCGGTTCTTC. Amino acids: CSVEMGLAGGAYNERFF. The gene calls are TRBV29-1 and TRBJ2-1, with 16 positions matching TRBD2. Germline CDR1 and CDR2: SQVTM and ANQGSEA. The CDR3 totals 17 residues.

This chain links TRBV19 with TRBJ1-5; D call uncertain. CDR3 size: 14 residues. Germline CDR1 LNHDA, CDR2 SQIVND (reference sequence). Trimming removed 10 bases at V and 3 bases at J, with 16 bases between. CDR3 sequence (DNA): TGTGCCACCTCCACGGTGGCAGACAATCAGCCCCAGCATTTT. This translates into CATSTVADNQPQHF.

This clonotype was seen at least ten times. CDR3 DNA: TGCAGCCCGGAGGGGGGGGCCCAATCAGAGACCCAGTACTTC. It specifies CSPEGGAQSETQYF. This chain uses TRBV20-1 with TRBJ2-5; maybe TRBD2 (7 bases). CDR1 and CDR2 from the germline V gene are DFQATT and SNEGSKA (reference sequence). There are 14 residues in the CDR3.

Many counts were recorded for this clonotype. The chain links TRBV28 to TRBJ1-1; maybe TRBD1 (6 bases). V was shortened by 6 bases and J by 2 bases, with 13 bases between the two germline ends. Germline V CDR1 and CDR2: MDHEN, SYDVKM. CDR3 length equals 14 residues. The CDR3 sequence: CASRNRDTNTEAFF. The CDR3 nucleotides are TGTGCCAGCAGGAACCGGGACACCAACACTGAAGCTTTCTTT. Based on the CDR3 plus reference TRBV28 and TRBJ1-1, the full variable domain is DVKVTQSSRYLVKRTGEKVFLECVQDMDHENMFWYRQDPGLGLRLIYFSYDVKMKEKGDIPEGYSVSREKKERFSLILESASTNQTSMYLCASRNRDTNTEAFFGQGTRLTVV.

This clonotype was counted many times. The chain employs TRBV12-3 or TRBV12-4 and TRBJ1-4, with D perhaps matching TRBD1 (5 bases). V lost 5 bases and J lost 8, with 21 bases in between. The CDR3 length is 16 residues. The CDR3 region has the DNA TGTGCCAGCAGTCCAGACCCCACAGGTTTAAGAGAAAAACTGTTTTTT. Its protein product is CASSPDPTGLREKLFF.

Of note for this clonotype: This sequence may be a read error, since a much larger clone differs from it by one base. The rearrangement uses TRBV12-3 or TRBV12-4 and TRBJ2-2, with D maybe TRBD1 (6 bases). The CDR3 runs 15 residues. The V end lost 7 bases, the J end lost 3 bases, and 15 bases lay between the germline ends. The CDR3 loop reads CASIPMGADTGELFF. The DNA for the CDR3 is TGTGCCAGCATCCCGATGGGGGCGGACACCGGGGAGCTGTTTTTT.

In this sample, this clonotype turned up many times. Relative to the germline gene, one junction end is altered; a read error may explain this. The chain couples TRBV28 to TRBJ1-2; D gene uncertain. Germline V gene lookup returns CDR1 MDHEN and CDR2 SYDVKM. This CDR3 contains 11 residues. The CDR3 loop reads CASSFSWQRAF. The DNA of the CDR3 is TGTGCCAGCAGTTTCAGCTGGCAAAGGGCCTTC.

This clonotype was recorded many times. The CDR3, as DNA: TGTGCCAGCAGCGTCACTTTCTCCTACGAGCAGTACTTC. It codes for CASSVTFSYEQYF. The chain links TRBV7-2 to TRBJ2-7; no firm D call. V was cut by 5 bases and J by 0 bases, with 8 bases left in between. Germline CDR1 reads SGHTA; CDR2 reads FQGNSA. This CDR3 is built from 13 residues.

This clonotype was seen at least ten times. The chain carries TRBV27 and TRBJ2-3; D gene uncertain. The V gene's germline CDR1 is MNHEY and CDR2 SMNVEV (reference sequence). CDR3 length: 13 amino acids. Trimming removed 10 bases at V and 6 bases at J, with 17 bases between. For the CDR3, the DNA is TGTGCCATCAGAAAAGGTAGTGTGGATACGCAGTATTTT. Translation gives CAIRKGSVDTQYF.

The chain combines TRBV10-3 with TRBJ1-6, with 7 bases identical to TRBD1. Germline V gene sequence: CDR1 ENHRY, CDR2 SYGVKD. There are 15 residues in the CDR3. Losses at the gene ends were 0 bases for V and 8 bases for J; bases not matched to a gene: 4. The CDR3 bases are TGTGCCATCAGTGAGTCAGGGGGCGGCGATTCACCCCTCCACTTT. Its protein is CAISESGGGDSPLHF.

This clonotype was recorded at least ten times. The chain couples TRBV19 to TRBJ2-3, with 9 nucleotides matching TRBD2. The trim removed 7 bases at V and 3 bases at J, leaving 8 bases unmatched. The CDR3 runs 15 residues. CDR1 and CDR2 (germline): LNHDA, SQIVND (reference sequence). CDR3 in amino acids: CASTPSGLATDTQYF. CDR3 nucleotide sequence: TGTGCCAGTACCCCCAGCGGACTAGCGACAGATACGCAGTATTTT.

Points on this clonotype: A much larger clone differs by one base, so this may be a read error. V is TRBV28 and J is TRBJ2-1, with D unresolved. The J call is uncertain, as TRBJ2-7 better fits the DNA end. Germline-derived CDR1 and CDR2 are MDHEN and SYDVKM. There are 12 residues in the CDR3. The CDR3 bases are TGTGCCAGCAGTAACACTGAGGTTGAGCAGTACTTC. It is translated as CASSNTEVEQYF.

This clonotype showed up many times. The CDR3 DNA reads TGTGCCAGCAGCCTCCCGTTGGGGGGGGTAAGCACAGATACGCAGTATTTT. Its protein is CASSLPLGGVSTDTQYF. V and J are TRBV12-3 or TRBV12-4 and TRBJ2-3; TRBD2 matches 7 bases. The CDR3 spans 17 residues. After removal of 6 bases from V and 0 bases from J, the junction contained 12 bases not matched to a gene.

This clonotype was seen many times. The V gene is TRBV7-9, the J gene TRBJ1-2; the match to TRBD1 covers 9 bases. Germline loops: CDR1 SEHNR, CDR2 FQNEAQ (reference sequence). The trim removed 8 bases at V and 2 bases at J, leaving 6 bases unmatched. The length of the CDR3 is 14 residues. CDR3 loop: CASEGQGLNYGYTF. The CDR3 nucleotides read TGTGCCAGCGAAGGACAGGGGCTAAACTATGGCTACACCTTC. The variable domain in full, completed from reference TRBV7-9 and TRBJ1-2, reads DTGVSQNPRHKITKRGQNVTFRCDPISEHNRLYWYRQTLGQGPEFLTYFQNEAQLEKSRLLSDRFSAERPKGSFSTLEIQRTEQGDSAMYLCASEGQGLNYGYTFGSGTRLTVV.

The sample holds a few counts of this clonotype. The chain couples TRBV20-1 to TRBJ2-1; 9 nucleotides agree with TRBD2. This CDR3 is 21 amino acids long. The trim removed 1 base at V and 0 bases at J, leaving 19 bases unmatched. Germline V lookup: CDR1 DFQATT, CDR2 SNEGSKA (reference sequence). The CDR3 protein is CSARGTGGLASYMSSYNEQFF. In DNA form, the CDR3 reads TGCAGTGCTAGAGGTACTGGGGGACTAGCCTCATATATGAGCTCCTACAATGAGCAGTTCTTC.

This clonotype came up many times. This chain's CDR3 is CASSDWGGSFAEAFF. CDR3 DNA: TGTGCCAGCAGTGATTGGGGCGGAAGTTTTGCAGAAGCTTTCTTT. The gene calls are TRBV2 and TRBJ1-1; tentatively, D is TRBD1 (5 bases). The CDR3 is 15 residues long. The germline gives CDR1 SNHLY, CDR2 FYNNEI. V was cut by 3 bases and J by 8 bases, with 19 bases left in between.

The chain carries TRBV29-1 and TRBJ1-3, with 8 nucleotides matching TRBD1. Germline V gene lookup returns CDR1 SQVTM and CDR2 ANQGSEA. The J segment lost 8 bases and the V segment lost 7 bases, leaving 7 bases of the junction unmatched. The CDR3 has 12 amino acids. CDR3 sequence (DNA): TGCAGCGCGGGACAGGCCAGGGACACCATATATTTT. Protein product: CSAGQARDTIYF. Supplemented by reference TRBV29-1 and TRBJ1-3, the full variable domain reads SAVISQKPSRDICQRGTSLTIQCQVDSQVTMMFWYRQQPGQSLTLIATANQGSEATYESGFVIDKFPISRPNLTFSTLTVSNMSPEDSSIYLCSAGQARDTIYFGEGSWLTVV.